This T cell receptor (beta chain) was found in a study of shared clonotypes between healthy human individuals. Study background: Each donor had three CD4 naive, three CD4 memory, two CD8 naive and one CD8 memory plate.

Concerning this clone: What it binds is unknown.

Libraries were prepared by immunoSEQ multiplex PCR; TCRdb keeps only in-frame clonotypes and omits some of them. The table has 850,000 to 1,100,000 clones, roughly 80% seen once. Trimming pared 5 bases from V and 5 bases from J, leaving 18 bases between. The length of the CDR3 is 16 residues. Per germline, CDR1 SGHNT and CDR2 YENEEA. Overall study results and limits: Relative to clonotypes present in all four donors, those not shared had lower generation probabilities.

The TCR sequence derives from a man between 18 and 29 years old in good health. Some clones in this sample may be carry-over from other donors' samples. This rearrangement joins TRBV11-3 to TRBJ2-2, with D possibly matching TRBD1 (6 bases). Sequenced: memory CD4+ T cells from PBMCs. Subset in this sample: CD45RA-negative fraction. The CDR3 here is CASSPPGAETTGELFF. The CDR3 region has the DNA TGTGCCAGCAGCCCCCCAGGGGCGGAAACAACCGGGGAGCTGTTTTTT. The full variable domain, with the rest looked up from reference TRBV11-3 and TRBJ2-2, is EAGVVQSPRYKIIEKKQPVAFWCNPISGHNTLYWYLQNLGQGPELLIRYENEEAVDDSQLPKDRFSAERLKGVDSTLKIQPAELGDSAVYLCASSPPGAETTGELFFGEGSRLTVL.